These 11 T cell receptor beta chains came from one sample sequenced in a study of T cells after yellow fever vaccination. Via MiXCR, TCRdb re-called the 5' RACE reads, giving one row per CDR3 protein. The sample yields about 160,000 distinct CDR3 sequences, around 7.3% seen once. Sample: CD4+ T cells sorted from PBMCs, taken 4 to 6 days after the first yellow fever vaccination. These TCRs come from a man younger than 35 who received the YFV17D yellow fever vaccine.

This clonotype has ten or more counts. The CDR3 sequence is CASGSGQGGNEQYV. The CDR3, as DNA: TGTGCCAGCGGCTCGGGACAGGGGGGCAACGAGCAGTACGTC. The chain combines TRBV28 with TRBJ2-7, with TRBD1 matching 11 bases. The CDR3 sequence is 14 residues long. The germline V gene has CDR1 MDHEN and CDR2 SYDVKM. With V trimmed by 8 bases and J by 5 bases, 8 bases remained unmatched.

V usage is TRBV7-2 and J usage is TRBJ1-5; tentatively, D is TRBD1 (6 bases). Trimming removed 1 base at V and 5 bases at J, with 12 bases between. In germline, CDR1 is SGHTA, CDR2 FQGNSA. The CDR3 loop spans 15 amino acids. The CDR3 loop is CASSLESTGHQPQHF. CDR3 bases: TGTGCCAGCAGCTTAGAAAGCACAGGGCATCAGCCCCAGCATTTT.

This clonotype occurred many times. The chain recombines TRBV4-3 with TRBJ2-7; D gene uncertain. CDR1 is LGHNA and CDR2 is YSLEER in the germline V gene. Between the trimmed V and J ends, which lost 2 bases and 2 bases, there was a span of 13 bases. The CDR3 is made up of 15 amino acids. The CDR3 region is CASSQSPDGTYEQYF. The CDR3 coding sequence is TGCGCCAGCAGCCAATCGCCCGACGGAACCTACGAGCAGTACTTC.

V and J are TRBV10-3 and TRBJ1-1; the D is unclear. This CDR3 comprises 13 residues. Trimming stripped 8 bases from V and 2 bases from J, with 12 bases between. Germline-derived CDR1 and CDR2 are ENHRY and SYGVKD. The CDR3 DNA follows: TGTGCCATCTCGTCAGTTGAAAACACTGAAGCTTTCTTT. It yields the protein CAISSVENTEAFF.

This clonotype was counted ten times or more. The chain employs TRBV20-1 and TRBJ2-4; 9 nucleotides agree with TRBD2. CDR1 is DFQATT, CDR2 SNEGSKA, per germline (reference sequence). This CDR3 spans 14 amino acids. The ends lost 0 bases at V and 7 bases at J; junction bases unmatched: 4. In DNA form, the CDR3 reads TGCAGTGCTAGAGATGCGGGGGGGCCGAACATTCAGTACTTC. Amino acid sequence: CSARDAGGPNIQYF.

This clonotype was seen at least ten times. The genes are TRBV15 and TRBJ2-2; a possible D gene is TRBD1 (5 bases). V shed 0 bases and J shed 5 bases, with 7 bases lying between them. The CDR3 runs to 14 residues. Germline CDR1 reads LNHNV; CDR2 reads YYDKDF (reference sequence). The CDR3 reads CATSRETETGELFF. The CDR3 coding sequence is TGTGCCACCAGCAGAGAGACAGAAACCGGGGAGCTGTTTTTT.

The chain recombines TRBV18 with TRBJ2-6; 12 bases are shared with TRBD2. There are 17 residues in the CDR3. V lost 3 bases to trimming and J lost 4 bases; unmatched junction nucleotides: 4. Germline values: CDR1 KGHSH, CDR2 LQKENI. The CDR3 is CASSPTSGGTGANVLTF. The CDR3 nucleotides read TGTGCCAGCTCACCGACTAGCGGGGGAACAGGGGCCAACGTCCTGACTTTC.

This clonotype has ten or more counts. The chain links TRBV12-3 or TRBV12-4 to TRBJ2-2; a possible D gene is TRBD1 (6 bases). CDR3 length: 16 residues. Trimming stripped 8 bases from V and 2 bases from J, with 18 bases between. In DNA form, the CDR3 reads TGTGCCAGCGGCGATCCGGGACACAGAAACACCGGGGAGCTGTTTTTT. Translation: CASGDPGHRNTGELFF.

The chain carries TRBV6-2 or TRBV6-3 and TRBJ2-1, with D unresolved. The CDR3 loop spans 10 amino acids. The ends were cut back, 6 bases at V and 6 bases at J, with 3 bases in the middle. Germline V gene data show CDR1 as MNHEY and CDR2 as SVGEGT. CDR3 in DNA: TGTGCCAGCAGGCGCAATGAGCAGTTCTTC. Translation: CASRRNEQFF.

V is TRBV4-3 and J is TRBJ1-2; 7 bases line up with TRBD1. Trimming took 1 base from V and 5 from J; bases not matched to a gene: 4. The germline V gene has CDR1 LGHNA and CDR2 YSLEER. This CDR3 has 14 amino acids. The CDR3 nucleotides read TGCGCCAGCAGCCAAGGAACAGGGGTTTATGGCTACACCTTC. Encoded protein: CASSQGTGVYGYTF.

The table lists this clonotype with many counts. V is TRBV28 and J is TRBJ2-2, with 8 bases aligning to TRBD1. J gave up 6 bases and V 11 bases, and 11 bases lay outside the gene matches. CDR1 is MDHEN, CDR2 SYDVKM, per germline. This CDR3 spans 14 amino acids. Written as DNA, the CDR3 is TGTGCCGGTGGAGACAGGGGCCGGTCCGGGGAGCTGTTTTTT. Protein sequence: CAGGDRGRSGELFF.